The 30 T cell receptor beta chains reported below all come from one sample, sequenced in a study of response to subunit inactivated influenza vaccine. MiXCR, run by TCRdb on the RT-PCR reads, gives a single entry per CDR3 protein. The sample shows about 780,000 distinct CDR3 sequences, less than 20% of them seen only once. Sequencing used PBMCs from blood, obtained 5 days after vaccination. The origin of the receptors is a man in his forties or fifties who received an inactivated influenza vaccine.

The gene calls are TRBV15 and TRBJ2-3; a weak D match, TRBD2 (5 bases). This CDR3 comprises 16 residues. V was clipped by 0 bases and J by 3 bases, with 13 bases between them. Germline V gene lookup returns CDR1 LNHNV and CDR2 YYDKDF (reference sequence). The CDR3 DNA sequence: TGTGCCACCAGCAGAGATTACGGCGGGCCTACAGATACGCAGTATTTT. Translating it yields CATSRDYGGPTDTQYF.

The CDR3 DNA sequence: TGTGCCAGCAGCCTAAGACTAGCGGGAGCTTCCTACAATGAGCAGTTCTTC. Amino acid sequence: CASSLRLAGASYNEQFF. The J gene is TRBJ2-1, the V gene TRBV7-2, with 12 bases lining up with TRBD2. This CDR3 spans 17 amino acids. Germline CDR1 and CDR2: SGHTA and FQGNSA. With 5 bases clipped from V and 1 base from J, the junction kept 6 bases outside the gene matches.

This clonotype was observed a few times. V gene TRBV12-3 or TRBV12-4 combines with J gene TRBJ1-2, with D unresolved. Trimming cost V 3 bases and J 6 bases, with 8 bases left between them. The CDR3 runs to 12 residues. The CDR3 DNA reads as TGTGCCAGCAGTTTCAGGTGGGATGGCTACACCTTC. The encoded protein is CASSFRWDGYTF.

In its sample, this clonotype was seen a few times. The chain joins TRBV5-1 to TRBJ2-1, with 7 bases matching TRBD2. V gave up 2 bases and J gave up 14 bases; unmatched junction bases: 7. This CDR3 region has 12 residues. Germline V lookup: CDR1 SGHRS, CDR2 YFSETQ. In nucleotides, the CDR3 is TGCGCCAGCAGCTTAGTAACTAGCGAGAAGTTCTTC. This translates into CASSLVTSEKFF.

This clonotype was seen a few times. The chain combines TRBV7-6 with TRBJ1-1, with no clear D. This CDR3 has 13 amino acids. The V gene's germline CDR1 is SGHVS and CDR2 FNYEAQ. V was shortened by 6 bases and J by 0 bases, with 8 bases between the two germline ends. The CDR3 region is CASRYTMNTEAFF. In DNA form, the CDR3 reads TGTGCCAGCAGGTACACCATGAACACTGAAGCTTTCTTT.

This clonotype was detected only a few times. The chain employs TRBV27 and TRBJ2-7; TRBD2 matches at 8 bases. V trimming: 2 bases; J trimming: 3 bases; junction bases outside the gene matches: 6. CDR1 MNHEY and CDR2 SMNVEV come from the germline V gene (reference sequence). The CDR3 is made up of 15 amino acids. The DNA of the CDR3 is TGTGCCAGCAGTTTAACGAGCGGGAGTGGCTACGAGCAGTACTTC. It is translated as CASSLTSGSGYEQYF.

The CDR3 DNA reads as TGTGCCAGCAGCATCGCAGAGACCTCCTACGAGCAGTACTTC. This encodes CASSIAETSYEQYF. The rearrangement uses TRBV11-1 and TRBJ2-7, with no clear D. This CDR3 region has 14 residues. Germline-derived CDR1 and CDR2 are SGHAT and FQDESV (reference sequence). V lost 5 bases and J 0 bases, leaving 11 bases between the germline ends.

This clonotype has ten or more counts. The chain links TRBV20-1 to TRBJ1-5; no clear D gene. Trimming removed 3 bases from V and 1 base from J, with 7 bases in between. This CDR3 spans 13 amino acids. Germline assignment: CDR1 DFQATT and CDR2 SNEGSKA (reference sequence). The CDR3 DNA is TGCAGTGCTAGCAGTCTCAGCAATCAGCCCCAGCATTTT. It encodes CSASSLSNQPQHF.

This clonotype was detected only a few times. V usage is TRBV5-4 and J usage is TRBJ2-1, with a tentative D call TRBD2 (5 bases). The CDR3 totals 14 residues. The V and J ends lost 1 base and 9 bases respectively, with 14 bases between them. Germline V lookup: CDR1 SGHNT, CDR2 YYREEE (reference sequence). CDR3 residues: CASSLRASNTEQFF. The CDR3 DNA sequence: TGTGCCAGCAGCTTGAGGGCTAGCAATACTGAGCAGTTCTTC.

This rearrangement joins TRBV27 to TRBJ1-1, with D possibly TRBD1 on 6 matching bases. Germline V gene sequence: CDR1 MNHEY, CDR2 SMNVEV (reference sequence). There are 14 residues in the CDR3. Trimming took off 6 bases at V and 2 bases at J, with 13 bases between the two ends. Here the CDR3 reads CASSHGGTNTEAFF. DNA for the CDR3: TGTGCCAGCAGCCACGGGGGCACAAACACTGAAGCTTTCTTT.

J is TRBJ2-2 and V is TRBV12-3 or TRBV12-4; no reliable D call. Trimming pared 6 bases from V and 3 bases from J, leaving 11 bases between. The CDR3 is 14 amino acids. CDR3 nucleotides: TGTGCCAGCAGCCCGCCCGCGGACACCGGGGAGCTGTTTTTT. It yields the protein CASSPPADTGELFF.

The gene calls are TRBV3-1 and TRBJ2-1; TRBD2 matches 13 bases. The J segment lost 7 bases and the V segment lost 7 bases, leaving 7 bases of the junction unmatched. There are 15 residues in the CDR3. Looked up from germline, CDR1 is LGHDT and CDR2 is YNNKEL (reference sequence). CDR3 protein: CASTHGTSGINEQFF. The DNA of the CDR3 is TGTGCCAGCACCCACGGGACTAGCGGGATAAATGAGCAGTTCTTC.

The chain couples TRBV7-2 to TRBJ2-7; 8 bases line up with TRBD1. Germline CDR1 reads SGHTA; CDR2 reads FQGNSA. V gave up 5 bases and J gave up 7 bases; unmatched junction bases: 13. This CDR3 contains 15 residues. The CDR3 DNA is TGTGCCAGCAGCCCCTTGGACAGGGATTATTGGGAGCAGTACTTC. Translation: CASSPLDRDYWEQYF.

The chain has TRBV2 and TRBJ2-3; the D is unclear. Trimming took off 6 bases at V and 3 bases at J, with 16 bases between the two ends. The CDR3 has 15 amino acids. The V gene's germline CDR1 is SNHLY and CDR2 FYNNEI. The CDR3: CASRIRLFSTDTQYF. The CDR3, as DNA: TGTGCCAGCAGGATCCGACTTTTCTCGACAGATACGCAGTATTTT.

This clonotype was seen ten or more times. The CDR3 DNA reads as TGTGCCAGCAGCTTAGTCGGCTCCTTCCACGAGCAGTACTTC. This sequence encodes CASSLVGSFHEQYF. V gene TRBV7-2 combines with J gene TRBJ2-7, with D uncertain. There are 14 residues in the CDR3. CDR1 is SGHTA and CDR2 is FQGNSA in the germline V gene. Trimming cost V 1 base and J 5 bases, with 12 bases left between them.

The table lists this clonotype with a few counts. V gene TRBV27 combines with J gene TRBJ2-1; perhaps TRBD2 as D (6 bases). The CDR3 has 17 amino acids. Germline V CDR1 and CDR2: MNHEY, SMNVEV (reference sequence). V was shortened by 5 bases and J by 1 base, with 18 bases between the two germline ends. CDR3 nucleotide sequence: TGTGCCAGCAGTCCCGCGGGGTTGCAGAAATCCTACAATGAGCAGTTCTTC. Protein: CASSPAGLQKSYNEQFF.

Only a few counts were recorded for this clonotype. The chain uses TRBV18 and TRBJ2-7; D is uncertain. The CDR3 extends over 15 amino acids. CDR1 KGHSH and CDR2 LQKENI come from the germline V gene. V was clipped by 3 bases and J by 4 bases, with 16 bases between them. The CDR3 loop reads CASSPPGSEGYEQYF. The CDR3 nucleotides read TGTGCCAGCTCACCCCCCGGGTCTGAAGGATACGAGCAGTACTTC.

The chain has TRBV20-1 and TRBJ2-7; 10 bases match TRBD2. Trimming at V came to 6 bases and at J to 4 bases, leaving 9 bases not matched to a gene. The CDR3 runs 14 residues. CDR1 is DFQATT and CDR2 is SNEGSKA in the germline V gene (reference sequence). DNA of the CDR3: TGCAGTGCCACCTCTAGCGGGAGTCTTTACGAGCAGTACTTC. The encoded protein is CSATSSGSLYEQYF.

This clonotype appeared a few times. The rearrangement joins TRBV18 to TRBJ1-1, with D perhaps matching TRBD1 (6 bases). Germline CDR1 reads KGHSH; CDR2 reads LQKENI. Deletions cut 1 base from V and 0 bases from J, with 12 bases between. CDR3 size: 16 residues. Here the CDR3 reads CASSPRTGPLNTEAFF. CDR3 nucleotides: TGTGCCAGCTCACCACGAACAGGGCCATTGAACACTGAAGCTTTCTTT. Full variable domain (missing parts from reference TRBV18 and TRBJ1-1): NAGVMQNPRHLVRRRGQEARLRCSPMKGHSHVYWYRQLPEEGLKFMVYLQKENIIDESGMPKERFSAEFPKEGPSILRIQQVVRGDSAAYFCASSPRTGPLNTEAFFGQGTRLTVV.

This clonotype has a count of ten or more. The chain employs TRBV20-1 and TRBJ1-2; D ambiguous. Germline V gene lookup returns CDR1 DFQATT and CDR2 SNEGSKA (reference sequence). V was shortened by 3 bases and J by 4 bases, with 12 bases between the two germline ends. The CDR3 has 13 amino acids. For the CDR3, the DNA is TGCAGTGCTAGGTGGGAGAGGTCCTATGGCTACACCTTC. Its translation is CSARWERSYGYTF.

There are many counts of this clonotype. V usage is TRBV7-9 and J usage is TRBJ1-4, with unresolved D. The V and J ends lost 6 bases and 7 bases respectively, with 12 bases between them. The CDR3 consists of 13 residues. Per germline, CDR1 SEHNR and CDR2 FQNEAQ (reference sequence). The CDR3: CASSPAGGEKLFF. In DNA form, the CDR3 reads TGTGCCAGCAGTCCGGCGGGAGGTGAAAAACTGTTTTTT.

This clonotype occurred a few times. The V gene is TRBV30, the J gene TRBJ2-3; 14 bases match TRBD2. Germline V lookup: CDR1 GTSNPN, CDR2 SVGIG (reference sequence). The length of the CDR3 is 18 residues. Losses at the gene ends were 0 bases for V and 4 bases for J; bases not matched to a gene: 9. The CDR3: CAWSVWTSGGPRADTQYF. In DNA form, the CDR3 reads TGTGCCTGGAGTGTTTGGACTAGCGGGGGGCCCCGGGCAGATACGCAGTATTTT. The entire variable domain, with the rest obtained from reference TRBV30 and TRBJ2-3, is as follows: SQTIHQWPATLVQPVGSPLSLECTVEGTSNPNLYWYRQAAGRGLQLLFYSVGIGQISSEVPQNLSASRPQDRQFILSSKKLLLSDSGFYLCAWSVWTSGGPRADTQYFGPGTRLTVL.

This clonotype came up a few times. This chain uses TRBV2 with TRBJ2-5; D is unresolved. CDR1 and CDR2 (germline): SNHLY, FYNNEI. The CDR3 runs to 14 residues. V lost 0 bases and J 5 bases, leaving 10 bases between the germline ends. The CDR3 DNA follows: TGTGCCAGCAGTGAAGCGCTAGTAACGGAGACCCAGTACTTC. This codes for CASSEALVTETQYF.

The CDR3 coding sequence is TGTGCCAGCAGCTTGGCCAGCGGGGGATACACCGGGGAGCTGTTTTTT. Translating gives CASSLASGGYTGELFF. The gene calls are TRBV5-4 and TRBJ2-2; 8 positions agree with TRBD2. Germline V gene lookup returns CDR1 SGHNT and CDR2 YYREEE (reference sequence). V shed 0 bases, J shed 3 bases, and the junction held 4 bases outside the gene matches. The CDR3 contains 16 residues.

This clonotype was counted between two and nine times. CDR3 DNA sequence: TGTGCCAGCAGATCAATAGGGGTAACTAACTATGGCTACACCTTC. It translates to CASRSIGVTNYGYTF. This rearrangement joins TRBV6-1 to TRBJ1-2; D possibly corresponds to TRBD1 (5 bases). Germline lookup yields CDR1 MNHNS and CDR2 SASEGT. The CDR3 is 15 amino acids. V lost 6 bases to trimming and J lost 0 bases, with 14 bases between them.

This clonotype was observed a few times. The V and J genes are TRBV7-2 and TRBJ1-2; TRBD1 matches 7 bases. The CDR3 is made up of 16 amino acids. The trim removed 2 bases at V and 13 bases at J, leaving 19 bases unmatched. The germline V gene has CDR1 SGHTA and CDR2 FQGNSA. For the CDR3, the DNA is TGTGCCAGCAGCTTAACCCCGGGACAGATATTCCAGACTTCCACCTTC. Its translation: CASSLTPGQIFQTSTF.

V gene TRBV5-1 combines with J gene TRBJ2-2; TRBD1 matches 8 bases. There are 17 residues in the CDR3. Unmatched junction bases numbered 10, after V lost 2 bases and J lost 4 bases. In germline, CDR1 is SGHRS, CDR2 YFSETQ. CDR3 protein: CASSFDPGQVSTGELFF. In DNA, the CDR3 is TGCGCCAGCAGCTTCGACCCGGGACAGGTCTCCACCGGGGAGCTGTTTTTT.

This clonotype was seen a few times. The chain links TRBV7-2 to TRBJ2-1, with 9 bases that match TRBD2. V was pared by 1 base and J by 9 bases, with 7 bases of the junction left unmatched. The CDR3 length is 15 residues. Germline loops: CDR1 SGHTA, CDR2 FQGNSA. As DNA, the CDR3 is TGTGCCAGCAGCTTAGGTTGGGCGGGAGGGCCTGAGCAGTTCTTC. Translating it yields CASSLGWAGGPEQFF.

Only a few counts were recorded for this clonotype. The CDR3 loop is CASSVGMVSEQYF. As DNA, the CDR3 is TGTGCCAGCAGCGTTGGAATGGTGAGCGAGCAGTACTTC. The chain joins TRBV9 to TRBJ2-7; D is undetermined. With 2 bases removed from V and 6 bases from J, the gap between germline ends came to 12 bases. Per the germline V gene, CDR1 is SGDLS and CDR2 is YYNGEE. This CDR3 is 13 amino acids long.

This chain connects TRBV15 to TRBJ2-7; a weak D match, TRBD2 (5 bases). The CDR3 has 15 amino acids. Germline V lookup: CDR1 LNHNV, CDR2 YYDKDF (reference sequence). Trimming stripped 3 bases from V and 1 base from J, with 13 bases between. The CDR3 region has the DNA TGTGCCACCAGCAGGACCGGGATAGGATCCTACGAGCAGTACTTC. This codes for CATSRTGIGSYEQYF.